A selection of T cell receptor beta chains follows, all from one sample in a study of blood T cell repertoires in COVID-19. The protocol was immunoSEQ multiplex PCR, while the TCRdb copy is restricted to in-frame clones and leaves out a portion. The sample lists around 160,000 clones, roughly 76% occurring once. The sample consisted of peripheral blood. The source is a human donor with acute or convalescent COVID-19. The donor label of this sample is uncertain. Both conserved end residues are part of each CDR3. A D gene is named only where the DNA matches it firmly. Some rows have no size entry. The others give once, few or many, or a class for an expanded clone.

D	J	V	size	CDR3	DNA
.	TRBJ2-2	TRBV25-1	few	CASSETPAGVGTGELFF	TGTGCCAGCAGTGAAACCCCAGCAGGGGTGGGGACCGGGGAGCTGTTTTTT
.	TRBJ1-4	TRBV4-2	.	CASSLFSRGNEKLFF	TGTGCCAGCAGCCTGTTTAGTCGGGGTAATGAAAAACTGTTTTTT
TRBD2	TRBJ2-6	TRBV6-5	.	CASHAGGKGANVLTF	TGTGCCAGCCACGCCGGGGGGAAAGGGGCCAACGTCCTGACTTTC
TRBD2	TRBJ2-5	TRBV3-1/TRBV3-2	.	CASSPLRGGGAETQYF	TGTGCCAGCAGCCCTCTCCGGGGGGGAGGTGCAGAGACCCAGTACTTC
.	TRBJ1-3	TRBV12-2	.	CASRPGRGRDGNTIYF	TGTGCAAGTCGCCCCGGGAGGGGAAGGGATGGAAACACCATATATTTT
.	TRBJ1-1	TRBV4-1	.	CASSHLIDLPEAFF	TGCGCCAGCAGCCATCTAATAGACTTGCCTGAAGCTTTCTTT
.	TRBJ1-3	TRBV27	.	CASAESGRNTIYF	TGTGCCTCCGCGGAAAGTGGCCGAAACACCATATATTTT
.	TRBJ1-1	TRBV5-6	.	CASSRDFRNTEAFF	TGTGCCAGCAGCCGGGACTTTCGAAACACTGAAGCTTTCTTT
.	TRBJ1-5	TRBV5-5	.	CASSLDPLNQPQHF	TGTGCCAGCAGCTTGGATCCTTTAAATCAGCCCCAGCATTTT
TRBD1	TRBJ1-2	TRBV10-3	.	CAISEQLGQGVRGYTF	TGTGCCATCAGTGAGCAATTGGGACAGGGGGTCCGGGGCTACACCTTC
.	TRBJ1-6	TRBV15	.	CATSRDPAGRPNSPLHF	TGTGCCACCAGCAGAGATCCTGCGGGACGGCCTAATTCACCCCTCCACTTT
.	TRBJ1-3	TRBV3-1/TRBV3-2	once	CASSPRVNSGNTIYF	TGTGCCAGCAGCCCACGGGTCAACTCTGGAAACACCATATATTTT
.	TRBJ2-6	TRBV4-2	once	CASSLPDGLAYSGANVLTF	TGTGCCAGCAGCCTTCCCGACGGGCTAGCGTACTCTGGGGCCAACGTCCTGACTTTC
.	TRBJ1-6	TRBV21-1	.	CASSSATGRLWSPLHF	TGTGCCAGCAGTTCCGCGACAGGAAGGCTTTGGTCACCCCTCCACTTT
TRBD1	TRBJ2-3	TRBV5-4	once	CASSLRQGRTDTQYF	TGTGCCAGCAGCCTAAGACAGGGTAGGACAGATACGCAGTATTTT
TRBD2	TRBJ2-3	TRBV19	.	CASSSWTSGGPTDTQYF	TGTGCCAGTAGTTCTTGGACTAGCGGGGGACCCACAGATACGCAGTATTTT
TRBD2	TRBJ2-3	TRBV7-6	.	CASSFSGLATDTQYF	TGTGCCAGCAGCTTTTCTGGACTAGCGACAGATACGCAGTATTTT
TRBD1	TRBJ2-5	TRBV3-1/TRBV3-2	.	CASRSRGHQTQYF	TGTGCCAGCAGATCCAGGGGGCATCAGACCCAGTACTTC
TRBD2	TRBJ2-3	TRBV6-5	once	CASRSPGGAGSTQYF	TGTGCCAGCAGGTCCCCCGGGGGGGCCGGGAGTACGCAGTATTTT
.	TRBJ2-3	TRBV5-4	.	CASSRSTDTQYF	TGTGCCAGCAGCCGTAGCACAGATACGCAGTATTTT
TRBD1	TRBJ2-7	TRBV2	once	CASSLTDRVGHEQYF	TGTGCCAGCAGCCTCACGGACAGGGTCGGGCACGAGCAGTACTTC
TRBD1	TRBJ1-4	TRBV12-3/TRBV12-4	.	CASGGQGDEKLFF	TGTGCCAGCGGAGGGCAGGGGGACGAAAAACTGTTTTTT
TRBD2	TRBJ2-1	TRBV6-6	.	CASSSTLSGTYNEQFF	TGTGCCAGCAGTTCCACCCTTAGCGGGACCTACAATGAGCAGTTCTTC
TRBD1	TRBJ2-1	TRBV4-1	.	CASSSGGTGWSYNEQFF	TGCGCCAGCAGCTCAGGGGGGACAGGGTGGTCCTACAATGAGCAGTTCTTC
.	TRBJ1-3	TRBV9	.	CASSISGGSGNTIYF	TGTGCCAGCAGCATCTCCGGGGGTTCTGGAAACACCATATATTTT
.	TRBJ2-1	TRBV5-1	.	CASSQRAGLNEQFF	TGCGCCAGCAGCCAACGAGCAGGGCTCAATGAGCAGTTCTTC
.	TRBJ1-1	TRBV30	.	CAWSAYSMNTEAFF	TGTGCCTGGAGCGCCTACAGCATGAACACTGAAGCTTTCTTT
.	TRBJ1-2	TRBV5-4	.	CASSWAGAGEYGYTF	TGTGCCAGCAGCTGGGCCGGCGCAGGGGAATATGGCTACACCTTC
TRBD1	TRBJ1-1	TRBV6-5	.	CASSTSGTGGTEAFF	TGTGCCAGCAGCACGTCCGGGACAGGGGGCACTGAAGCTTTCTTT
.	TRBJ2-2	TRBV3-1/TRBV3-2	.	CASSLTGRAGELFF	TGTGCCAGCAGCCTCACAGGGCGAGCCGGGGAGCTGTTTTTT
TRBD1	TRBJ1-2	TRBV6-4	.	CASRSGTGGNYGYTF	TGTGCCAGCAGGTCCGGGACAGGGGGGAACTATGGCTACACCTTC
.	TRBJ1-1	TRBV5-1	once	CASSDQGQLNTEAFF	TGCGCCAGCAGCGATCAGGGACAACTGAACACTGAAGCTTTCTTT
.	TRBJ1-6	TRBV6-5	.	CASSYSMSNSPLHF	TGTGCCAGCAGTTACTCAATGTCGAATTCACCCCTCCACTTT
.	TRBJ1-1	TRBV4-1	once	CASTFRLGETEAFF	TGCGCCAGCACCTTCAGACTAGGTGAGACTGAAGCTTTCTTT
.	TRBJ2-1	TRBV5-4	.	CASSSRPGDEQFF	TGTGCCAGCAGCTCCCGGCCGGGAGATGAGCAGTTCTTC
TRBD1	TRBJ1-4	TRBV12-5	.	CASGLSTGNNEKLFF	TGTGCTAGTGGTTTGTCGACAGGGAACAATGAAAAACTGTTTTTT
.	TRBJ1-2	TRBV5-6	.	CASSLAHYGYTF	TGTGCCAGCAGCTTAGCCCACTATGGCTACACCTTC
.	TRBJ1-1	TRBV9	.	CASSARAVNTEAFF	TGTGCCAGCAGCGCCAGGGCGGTGAACACTGAAGCTTTCTTT
.	TRBJ1-2	TRBV24-1	.	CATSDFRRRDGYTF	TGTGCCACCAGTGATTTCCGTCGACGGGATGGCTACACCTTC
TRBD2	TRBJ2-1	TRBV7-8	.	CASSPAGGLNNEQFF	TGTGCCAGCAGCCCCGCGGGGGGGCTGAACAATGAGCAGTTCTTC
.	TRBJ1-1	TRBV13	.	CASRPGLNTEAFF	TGTGCCAGCCGCCCCGGTCTGAACACTGAAGCTTTCTTT
TRBD2	TRBJ2-2	TRBV6-1	once	CASSEWTSGTGELFF	TGTGCCAGCAGTGAATGGACTAGCGGAACCGGGGAGCTGTTTTTT
TRBD2	TRBJ2-5	TRBV7-9	.	CASSLAGGTQETQYF	TGTGCCAGCAGCTTAGCGGGGGGGACCCAAGAGACCCAGTACTTC
.	TRBJ1-3	TRBV6-5	few	CASRTTGSGNTIYF	TGTGCCAGCAGAACGACGGGCTCTGGAAACACCATATATTTT
.	TRBJ2-1	TRBV7-8	.	CASSFSPREATPYNEQFF	TGTGCCAGCAGCTTTTCCCCTCGCGAGGCGACGCCCTACAATGAGCAGTTCTTC
.	TRBJ1-1	TRBV5-1	.	CASSITGSNTEAFF	TGCGCCAGCAGCATAACAGGGAGCAACACTGAAGCTTTCTTT
TRBD2	TRBJ2-5	TRBV27	.	CASTRWAGGGKETQYF	TGTGCCAGCACTCGTTGGGCGGGAGGGGGAAAAGAGACCCAGTACTTC
TRBD1	TRBJ2-7	TRBV11-2	.	CASSLSGTGDYEQYF	TGTGCCAGCAGTCTAAGCGGGACAGGGGACTACGAGCAGTACTTC
.	TRBJ1-6	TRBV7-9	.	CASALGANSPLHF	TGTGCCAGCGCTTTGGGGGCCAATTCACCCCTCCACTTT
TRBD1	TRBJ1-2	TRBV7-9	.	CASSGQAASDYGYTF	TGTGCCAGCAGCGGACAGGCCGCGTCGGACTATGGCTACACCTTC
.	TRBJ2-2	TRBV7-6	many	CASSSFSSANTGELFF	TGTGCCAGCAGCTCGTTTAGCAGCGCGAACACCGGGGAGCTGTTTTTT
.	TRBJ1-2	TRBV18	.	CASLLTPTGVGGYTF	TGTGCCAGCTTACTTACCCCGACGGGGGTCGGTGGCTACACCTTC
.	TRBJ1-1	TRBV29-1	.	CSASILISGTEAFF	TGCAGCGCATCTATTCTAATAAGCGGGACTGAAGCTTTCTTT
.	TRBJ1-5	TRBV2	.	CASTPGVSNQPQHF	TGTGCCAGCACCCCAGGGGTGAGCAATCAGCCCCAGCATTTT